These T cell receptor beta chains were read from a single sample in a study of blood T cell repertoires in COVID-19. Some clones are missing from TCRdb's copy, which holds only in-frame ones; the method was immunoSEQ multiplex PCR. Of roughly 110,000 clones in the sample, around 86% were seen once. Sequencing used peripheral blood. The source of these receptors is a man aged 35 to 55 with acute or convalescent COVID-19. Each CDR3 is given with its conserved first and last residue. A D gene is named only where the DNA matches it firmly. Clone size is shown for a subset of rows, as once, few, many or a class of expanded clone.

TRBV5-6	TRBJ2-1	-	TRBD2	CASSPTSAASYNEQFF	TGTGCCAGCAGCCCAACTAGCGCCGCCTCCTACAATGAGCAGTTCTTC
TRBV12-5	TRBJ2-2	-	-	CASGLVDTNTGELFF	TGTGCTAGTGGTTTGGTGGACACGAACACCGGGGAGCTGTTTTTT
TRBV27	TRBJ2-7	-	-	CASSPNGGWEQYF	TGTGCCAGCAGTCCAAACGGGGGTTGGGAGCAGTACTTC
TRBV7-2	TRBJ1-2	-	-	CASSLTGTTDYGYTF	TGTGCCAGCAGCTTGACCGGGACAACAGATTATGGCTACACCTTC
TRBV4-1	TRBJ2-7	-	-	CASSQDVGYEQYF	TGCGCCAGCAGCCAAGATGTCGGTTACGAGCAGTACTTC
TRBV7-9	TRBJ2-7	-	TRBD2	CASSLSVTSDYYEQYF	TGTGCCAGCAGCTTATCGGTGACTAGCGATTACTACGAGCAGTACTTC
TRBV14	TRBJ1-5	few	-	CASSQAGQENPASNQPQHF	TGTGCCAGCAGCCAAGCAGGTCAGGAAAACCCAGCTAGCAATCAGCCCCAGCATTTT
TRBV11-2	TRBJ2-3	-	-	CASSLDREDTQYF	TGTGCCAGCAGCTTAGACAGGGAAGATACGCAGTATTTT
TRBV2	TRBJ1-5	once	-	CASSDLGFSNQPQHF	TGTGCCAGCAGTGATTTGGGCTTTTCGAATCAGCCCCAGCATTTT
TRBV7-6	TRBJ2-3	few	-	CASRKDSASTDTQYF	TGTGCCAGCAGAAAAGACAGCGCTAGCACAGATACGCAGTATTTT
TRBV5-1	TRBJ2-3	many	TRBD1	CATGTGAFTDTQYF	TGCGCCACCGGGACAGGGGCTTTCACAGATACGCAGTATTTT
TRBV12-3/TRBV12-4	TRBJ1-1	-	TRBD1	CASRSDREREAFF	TGTGCCAGCAGGTCGGACAGGGAAAGGGAAGCTTTCTTT
TRBV7-9	TRBJ1-1	-	-	CASSLGQVMNTEAFF	TGTGCCAGCAGCTTAGGACAGGTGATGAACACTGAAGCTTTCTTT
TRBV6-5	TRBJ2-4	once	TRBD2	CASSSGTSSAKNIQYF	TGTGCCAGCAGTTCGGGGACTAGCTCCGCCAAAAACATTCAGTACTTC
TRBV12-5	TRBJ2-2	few	-	CASGLVLQGAGELFF	TGTGCTAGTGGTTTGGTATTACAGGGCGCCGGGGAGCTGTTTTTT
TRBV14	TRBJ2-1	-	-	CASSHLAGRSYNEQFF	TGTGCCAGCAGCCATTTGGCAGGGCGTTCCTACAATGAGCAGTTCTTC
TRBV15	TRBJ2-3	-	TRBD2	CATSRASGGGTDTQYF	TGTGCCACCAGCAGAGCGAGCGGGGGGGGCACAGATACGCAGTATTTT
TRBV24-1	TRBJ2-7	-	-	CAAVIPRGTYEQYF	TGTGCCGCCGTCATCCCAAGGGGAACCTACGAGCAGTACTTC
TRBV4-3	TRBJ1-2	-	-	CASSQDRRGQGYTF	TGCGCCAGCAGCCAAGATCGGCGGGGGCAAGGCTACACCTTC
TRBV9	TRBJ1-2	-	-	CASSVGGDLAYGYTF	TGTGCCAGCAGCGTAGGGGGGGACCTAGCCTATGGCTACACCTTC
TRBV11-2	TRBJ2-7	once	TRBD1	CASSARQGKAYEQYF	TGTGCCAGCAGCGCTCGACAGGGAAAGGCCTACGAGCAGTACTTC
TRBV6-2/TRBV6-3	TRBJ1-2	-	-	CASSYEEGYGYTF	TGTGCCAGCAGTTACGAGGAGGGATACGGCTACACCTTC
TRBV5-1	TRBJ2-3	-	TRBD2	CASSLEGTSGGASSTDTQYF	TGCGCCAGCAGCTTGGAAGGTACTAGCGGGGGGGCCTCTAGCACAGATACGCAGTATTTT
TRBV18	TRBJ2-1	-	TRBD2	CASSPTSGGYNEQFF	TGTGCCAGCTCACCTACTAGCGGAGGGTACAATGAGCAGTTCTTC
TRBV11-1	TRBJ1-1	-	-	CASSLPGGEAFF	TGTGCCAGCAGCTTACCCGGGGGTGAAGCTTTCTTT
TRBV5-1	TRBJ2-3	-	TRBD2	CASSRPGLAVADTQYF	TGCGCCAGCAGCCGCCCGGGACTAGCTGTCGCAGATACGCAGTATTTT
TRBV4-1	TRBJ1-2	-	TRBD1	CASSPTGTESFYGYTF	TGCGCCAGCAGTCCGACCGGGACAGAGAGTTTCTATGGCTACACCTTC
TRBV7-6	TRBJ2-2	-	-	CASSSPPARPRTGELFF	TGTGCCAGCAGCTCCCCACCCGCTAGACCACGCACCGGGGAGCTGTTTTTT
TRBV7-2	TRBJ2-1	-	TRBD1	CASSPLSPTGEIEQFF	TGTGCCAGCAGCCCCCTAAGCCCGACAGGGGAAATCGAGCAGTTCTTC
TRBV7-8	TRBJ1-6	-	-	CASSLGGGGSYNSPLHF	TGTGCCAGCAGCTTAGGAGGGGGAGGGTCCTATAATTCACCCCTCCACTTT
TRBV29-1	TRBJ2-7	-	-	CSVAGTRGSYEQYF	TGCAGCGTCGCAGGGACAAGGGGCTCCTACGAGCAGTACTTC
TRBV19	TRBJ1-5	-	TRBD1	CASSPRDRAIIGNQPQHF	TGTGCCAGTAGTCCCCGGGACAGGGCTATTATAGGAAATCAGCCCCAGCATTTT
TRBV3-1/TRBV3-2	TRBJ2-1	-	-	CASSRYIQGNEQFF	TGTGCCAGCAGCCGTTACATCCAGGGAAATGAGCAGTTCTTC
TRBV3-1/TRBV3-2	TRBJ2-3	once	-	CASSQDPSLGTDTQYF	TGTGCCAGCAGCCAAGACCCTAGCTTGGGCACAGATACGCAGTATTTT
TRBV7-9	TRBJ1-6	-	-	CASSLGARRNSPLHF	TGTGCCAGCAGCTTAGGGGCGCGAAGGAATTCACCCCTCCACTTT
TRBV27	TRBJ2-1	-	-	CASSFAVGYNEQFF	TGTGCCAGCAGTTTTGCGGTAGGCTACAATGAGCAGTTCTTC
TRBV5-1	TRBJ1-2	-	TRBD1	CASSWGDRAVYGYTF	TGCGCCAGCAGCTGGGGGGACAGGGCGGTATATGGCTACACCTTC
TRBV7-8	TRBJ1-1	-	TRBD1	CASSPPGGWVTEAFF	TGTGCCAGCAGCCCCCCAGGGGGCTGGGTCACTGAAGCTTTCTTT
TRBV24-1	TRBJ2-5	-	-	CATSDGSQETQYF	TGTGCCACCAGTGATGGGAGTCAAGAGACCCAGTACTTC